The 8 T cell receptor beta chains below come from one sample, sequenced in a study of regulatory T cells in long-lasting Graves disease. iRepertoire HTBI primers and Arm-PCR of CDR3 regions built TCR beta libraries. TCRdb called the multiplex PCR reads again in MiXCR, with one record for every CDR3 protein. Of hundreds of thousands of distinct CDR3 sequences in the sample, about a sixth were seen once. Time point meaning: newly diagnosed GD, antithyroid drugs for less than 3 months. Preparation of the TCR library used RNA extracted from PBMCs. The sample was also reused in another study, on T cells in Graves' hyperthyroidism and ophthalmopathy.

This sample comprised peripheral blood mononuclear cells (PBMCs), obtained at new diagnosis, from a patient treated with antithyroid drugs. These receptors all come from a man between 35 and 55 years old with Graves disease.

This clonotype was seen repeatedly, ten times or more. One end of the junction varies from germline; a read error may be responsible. CDR3 loop: CSTRVDRGAYEQYF. The CDR3 bases are TGCAGTACTAGAGTCGACAGGGGCGCCTACGAGCAGTACTTC. The rearrangement links TRBV20-1 to TRBJ2-7; 8 positions agree with TRBD1. CDR1 and CDR2 from the germline V gene are DFQATT and SNEGSKA (reference sequence). The CDR3 consists of 14 residues.

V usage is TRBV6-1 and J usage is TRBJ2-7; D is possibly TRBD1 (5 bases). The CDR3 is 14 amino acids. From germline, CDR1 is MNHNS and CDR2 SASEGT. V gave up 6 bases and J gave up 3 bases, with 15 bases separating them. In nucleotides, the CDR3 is TGTGCCAGCAGAAGGATAGGGGTGGGCTACGAGCAGTACTTC. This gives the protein CASRRIGVGYEQYF.

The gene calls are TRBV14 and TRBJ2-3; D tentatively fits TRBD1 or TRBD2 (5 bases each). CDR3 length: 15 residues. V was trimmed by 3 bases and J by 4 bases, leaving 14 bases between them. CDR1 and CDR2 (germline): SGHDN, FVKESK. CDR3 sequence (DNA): TGTGCCAGCAGCCAGAGGGCCAGGGCTCCAGATACGCAGTATTTT. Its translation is CASSQRARAPDTQYF.

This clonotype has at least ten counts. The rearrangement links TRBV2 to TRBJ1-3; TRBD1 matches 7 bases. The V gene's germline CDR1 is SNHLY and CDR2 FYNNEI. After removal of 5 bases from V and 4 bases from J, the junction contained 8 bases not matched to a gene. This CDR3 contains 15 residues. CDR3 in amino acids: CASSPTRGQGNTIYF. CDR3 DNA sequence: TGTGCCAGCAGTCCTACGAGGGGGCAGGGAAACACCATATATTTT.

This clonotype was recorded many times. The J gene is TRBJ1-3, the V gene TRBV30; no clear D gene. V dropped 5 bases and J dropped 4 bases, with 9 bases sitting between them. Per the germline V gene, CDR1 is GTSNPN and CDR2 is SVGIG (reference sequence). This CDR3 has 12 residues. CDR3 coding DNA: TGTGCCTGGGCCCTAGGAGGAAACACCATATATTTT. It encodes CAWALGGNTIYF.

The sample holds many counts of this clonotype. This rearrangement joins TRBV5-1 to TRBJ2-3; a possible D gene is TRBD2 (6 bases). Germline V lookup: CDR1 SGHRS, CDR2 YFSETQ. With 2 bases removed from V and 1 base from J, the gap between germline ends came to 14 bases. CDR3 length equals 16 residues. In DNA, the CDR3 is TGCGCCAGCAGCTTAGGACTGTCGGGAGGCACAGATACGCAGTATTTT. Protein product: CASSLGLSGGTDTQYF. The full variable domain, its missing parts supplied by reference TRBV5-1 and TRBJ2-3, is KAGVTQTPRYLIKTRGQQVTLSCSPISGHRSVSWYQQTPGQGLQFLFEYFSETQRNKGNFPGRFSGRQFSNSRSEMNVSTLELGDSALYLCASSLGLSGGTDTQYFGPGTRLTVL.

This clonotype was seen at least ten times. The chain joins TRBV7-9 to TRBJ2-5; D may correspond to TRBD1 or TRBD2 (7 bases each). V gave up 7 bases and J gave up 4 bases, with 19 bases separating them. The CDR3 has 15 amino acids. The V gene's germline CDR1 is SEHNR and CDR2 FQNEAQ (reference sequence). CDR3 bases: TGTGCCAGCACCTCAGGGGGGGTCGTAGGAGAGACCCAGTACTTC. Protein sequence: CASTSGGVVGETQYF.

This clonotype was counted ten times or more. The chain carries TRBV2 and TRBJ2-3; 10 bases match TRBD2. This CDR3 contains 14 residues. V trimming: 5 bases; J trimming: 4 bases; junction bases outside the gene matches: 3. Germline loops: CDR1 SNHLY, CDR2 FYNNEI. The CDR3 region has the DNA TGTGCCAGCAGTAGCGGGGGGGCCGCAGATACGCAGTATTTT. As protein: CASSSGGAADTQYF.